One and the same sample provided the 6 T cell receptor beta chains below, sequenced in a study of T cell repertoires in cytomegalovirus infection. No antigen has been identified for these receptors. TCRdb re-called the reads through MiXCR, storing one row per CDR3 protein. The sample records about 330,000 distinct CDR3 sequences, roughly 36% being singletons. This specimen consisted of cultured PBMCs, obtained from culture after CMV antigen stimulation. These receptors were obtained from a human donor in good health (CMV status not recorded). Some clones in this sample may be carry-over from other donors' samples.

This clonotype was detected ten times or more. This chain joins TRBV7-2 and TRBJ1-1; D gene unclear. CDR1 is SGHTA and CDR2 is FQGNSA in the germline V gene. The V and J ends lost 3 bases and 3 bases respectively, with 8 bases between them. This CDR3 is built from 13 residues. The CDR3 DNA sequence: TGTGCCAGCAGCTTCGCGGTCGACACTGAAGCTTTCTTT. Its protein product is CASSFAVDTEAFF.

This chain uses TRBV7-8 with TRBJ2-2, with 7 nucleotides matching TRBD2. Germline V gene sequence: CDR1 SGHVS, CDR2 FQNEAQ. V trimming: 2 bases; J trimming: 5 bases; junction bases outside the gene matches: 5. The CDR3 loop spans 15 amino acids. The CDR3 here is CASSLTGRETGELFF. The CDR3 DNA reads as TGTGCCAGCAGCTTAACGGGGCGGGAGACCGGGGAGCTGTTTTTT.

This clonotype was observed once. The rearrangement links TRBV6-5 to TRBJ1-4; 8 bases align to TRBD1. The CDR3 sequence is 13 residues long. The J segment lost 11 bases and the V segment lost 5 bases, leaving 7 bases of the junction unmatched. The germline gives CDR1 MNHEY, CDR2 SVGAGI. The CDR3 DNA sequence: TGTGCCAGCAGTCTCGACAGGGGTGCGAAACTGTTTTTT. This sequence encodes CASSLDRGAKLFF.

As regards this clonotype: Sequence at one end of the junction differs from germline and may be a read error. The chain uses TRBV4-1 and TRBJ1-5, with D possibly being TRBD1 (6 bases). CDR1 is MGHRA, CDR2 YSYEKL, per germline. The CDR3 is 16 amino acids. The CDR3 bases are TGCCCCAGCAGCCAAGAGGAGTTCAGGGGATATCAGCCCCAGCATTTT. Translated, it gives CPSSQEEFRGYQPQHF.

V gene TRBV15 combines with J gene TRBJ1-3; 8 nucleotides align to TRBD1. Per germline, CDR1 LNHNV and CDR2 YYDKDF (reference sequence). The CDR3 length is 15 residues. The V and J ends lost 3 bases and 0 bases, in that order; junction bases with no gene match: 1. Here the CDR3 DNA reads TGTGCCACCAGCAGCGGGACAGGCTCTGGAAACACCATATATTTT. This encodes CATSSGTGSGNTIYF.

Note on this clonotype: Being one base from a much bigger clone, this may be a read error. J is TRBJ2-7 and V is TRBV7-2; D is unclear. Trimming pared 4 bases from V and 3 bases from J, leaving 16 bases between. From germline, CDR1 is SGHTA and CDR2 FQGNSA. The CDR3 has 15 residues. CDR3 in DNA: TGTGCCAGCAGCTCCTATGACATGGACGTCTACGAGCAGTACTTC. Residues: CASSSYDMDVYEQYF.